This T cell receptor (beta chain) appears in the sequencing data of a study of beta chain features in type 1 diabetes. Study results and limitations: Equally in patients and controls, shorter templates might have been favored by PCR. Patients with type 1 diabetes showed fewer VDJ junction insertions and more deletions.

Germline CDR1 and CDR2: SGDLS and YYNGEE. This CDR3 is built from 15 residues. V was shortened by 0 bases and J by 4 bases, with 12 bases between the two germline ends. The investigators reverse transcribed all of the isolated RNA, so they sequenced expressed TCRB transcripts. TCRdb keeps only in-frame clones here, not all; method: immunoSEQ multiplex PCR. Among about 340,000 clones listed, roughly 8% were seen once. This clone was recorded a few times. Its antigen is not identified. This sequence originates from a woman aged 18-29 years in good health. The sample consisted of central memory CD4+ T cells from blood. The chain joins TRBV9 to TRBJ2-3; D not resolved. The CDR3 loop reads CASSVGLGYPDTQYF. DNA for the CDR3: TGTGCCAGCAGCGTAGGATTGGGGTACCCAGATACGCAGTATTTT.